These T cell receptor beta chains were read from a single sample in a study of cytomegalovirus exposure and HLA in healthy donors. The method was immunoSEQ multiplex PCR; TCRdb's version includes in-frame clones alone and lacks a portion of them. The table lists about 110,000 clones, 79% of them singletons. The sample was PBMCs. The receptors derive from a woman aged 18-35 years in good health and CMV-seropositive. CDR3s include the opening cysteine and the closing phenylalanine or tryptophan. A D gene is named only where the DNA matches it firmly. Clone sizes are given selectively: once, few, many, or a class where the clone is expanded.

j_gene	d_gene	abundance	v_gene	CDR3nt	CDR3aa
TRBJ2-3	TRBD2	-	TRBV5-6	TGTGCCAGCAGCTTGGGCCAAGGGGAGGGATATTTT	CASSLGQGEGYF
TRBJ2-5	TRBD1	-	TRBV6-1	TGTGCCAGCAGTCGGTCAAGGGACAGCGAAGAGACCCAGTACTTC	CASSRSRDSEETQYF
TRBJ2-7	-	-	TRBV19	TGTGCCAGTAGTCCTCAGGACGGAGGTCGGTTCGAGCAGTACTTC	CASSPQDGGRFEQYF
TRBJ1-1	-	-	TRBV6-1	TGTGCCAGCAGTTCAGGACAGAACACTGAAGCTTTCTTT	CASSSGQNTEAFF
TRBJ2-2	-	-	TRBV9	TGTGCCAGCAGCGGGAGTGTTAACACCGGGGAGCTGTTTTTT	CASSGSVNTGELFF
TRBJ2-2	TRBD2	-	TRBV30	TGTGCCTGGAGTGTAATAAGCGGGAGGGGCGCCGGGGAGCTGTTTTTT	CAWSVISGRGAGELFF
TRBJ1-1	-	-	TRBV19	TGTGCCAGTAGTCCTTTCACTGAAGCTTTCTTT	CASSPFTEAFF
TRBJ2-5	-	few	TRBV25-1	TGTGCCAGCAGGCCATTTTGGGCAGTGGAAGAGACCCAGTACTTC	CASRPFWAVEETQYF
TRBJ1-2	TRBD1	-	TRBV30	TGTGCCTGGAGTTATCAGGGGGGCCTCTTCTATGGCTACACCTTC	CAWSYQGGLFYGYTF
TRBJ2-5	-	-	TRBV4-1	TGCGCCAGCAGCCACTCCGCTAGCGCACGGTGGGAGACCCAGTACTTC	CASSHSASARWETQYF
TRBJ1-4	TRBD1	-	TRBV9	TGTGCCAGCAGCGCCCTCGGACAGGGGAGGAATGAAAAACTGTTTTTT	CASSALGQGRNEKLFF
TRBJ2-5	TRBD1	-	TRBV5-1	TGCGCCAGCAGCCTAACACCAACAGGGGGAGGAGAGACCCAGTACTTC	CASSLTPTGGGETQYF
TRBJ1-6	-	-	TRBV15	TGTGCCACCAGCAGAGAACTGATACTCTCCGGGGATTCACCCCTCCACTTT	CATSRELILSGDSPLHF
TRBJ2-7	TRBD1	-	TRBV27	TGTGCCAGCAGTTACCGGGACAGCTCCTACGAGCAGTACTTC	CASSYRDSSYEQYF
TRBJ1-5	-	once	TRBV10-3	TGTGCCATCAGTGATCAGGGATTAGGCAATCAGCCCCAGCATTTT	CAISDQGLGNQPQHF
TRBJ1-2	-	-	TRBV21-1	TGTGCCAGCACCTGTTCAGACAGGGTAGGCTATGGCTACACCTTC	CASTCSDRVGYGYTF
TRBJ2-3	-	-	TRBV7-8	TGTGCCAGCAGCCCAACGTCGGGCACAGATACGCAGTATTTT	CASSPTSGTDTQYF
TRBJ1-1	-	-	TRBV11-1	TGTGCCAGCAGCTTAGAGGGGCGCACGCAAGCTTTCTTT	CASSLEGRTQAFF
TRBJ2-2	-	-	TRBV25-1	TGTGCCAGCAGTGAATATGTGGGGCGCGCCACCGGGGAGCTGTTTTTT	CASSEYVGRATGELFF
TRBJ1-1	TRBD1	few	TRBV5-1	TGCGCCAGCCGAGTTCAGGGGGCAGGGGGCGGCACTGAAGCTTTCTTT	CASRVQGAGGGTEAFF
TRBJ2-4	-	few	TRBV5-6	TGTGCCAGCGGAAGGAGGGACATTCAGTACTTC	CASGRRDIQYF
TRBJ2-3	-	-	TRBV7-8	TGTGCCAGCATCGGAGAGCTTTACCGCACAGATACGCAGTATTTT	CASIGELYRTDTQYF
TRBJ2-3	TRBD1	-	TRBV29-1	TGCAGCGGGGACAGGGATACGCAGTATTTT	CSGDRDTQYF
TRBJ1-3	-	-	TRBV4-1	TGCGCCAGCAGCCACCTAGGGCGGGGGGAACACTCTGGAAACACCATATATTTT	CASSHLGRGEHSGNTIYF